The sequence of this T cell receptor (beta chain) was determined in a study of cytomegalovirus exposure and HLA in healthy donors. The PCR employed 60 Vbeta primers together with 13 Jbeta primers. The data were produced by immunoSEQ multiplex PCR, yet TCRdb's version contains in-frame clones alone and is incomplete. The sample records 76,000 or so clones, less than 80% being singletons. Trimming cost V 0 bases and J 1 base; bases outside gene matches: 4. Germline values: CDR1 MNHEY, CDR2 SVGAGI. The CDR3 runs to 16 residues. This sequence originates from a middle-aged woman in good health and CMV-seropositive. The J gene is TRBJ2-5, the V gene TRBV6-5, with 8 bases that match TRBD2. Sequenced input: PBMCs. CDR3 nucleotides: TGTGCCAGCAGTTACTCCCGTAGCGGGGCCCAAGAGACCCAGTACTTC. Translating it yields CASSYSRSGAQETQYF.